This T cell receptor (beta chain) came from a study of blood T cell repertoires in COVID-19 (TCRdb year 2020). About the full investigation: Collaborator samples came from the United States, Italy and Spain and covered acute and convalescent phases of COVID-19. The material from the prospective study consisted of cDNA or gDNA derived from T cells, B-cell-depleted T cells, or PBMCs. Subjects who had been exposed to COVID-19, were actively infected with it, or had recovered from it provided the deeply sampled blood TCRbeta repertoires that made up the dataset. The repertoires were released in a freely available public database intended as a resource for research on the immune response to SARS-CoV-2. Samples came from the ongoing ImmuneRACE study (first 160 participants) plus 1,254 subjects from 6 global collaborators. Sample metadata almost always included a de-identified subject ID, COVID-19 status, age in years and sex. Where available, HLA class I and class II types were obtained from metadata supplied by the sample provider rather than from assay-based typing. Points the paper makes about the study in general: Clinical and demographic metadata were provided uncurated, with the amount varying by source and participant.

A remark on this clone: It has no known antigen specificity. No much larger clone exists at a distance of one base, and base qualities are not known.

Collaborating institutions collected whole blood in K2EDTA tubes following their own protocols. Collaborator samples were shipped for TCRbeta analysis as frozen whole blood, isolated PBMCs, or DNA extracted from either sample type. From V the trimming removes 11 bases and from J it removes 2 bases, while the gene matches leave 9 bases of the junction unaccounted for. The CDR3 numbers 14 residues from cysteine through phenylalanine. The kept DNA is CDR3 alone, 42 bases in frame from the first base. Looking up the germline V gene yields CDR1 ENHRY and CDR2 SYGVKD. TCRbeta CDR3 regions were amplified from genomic DNA by means of the immunoSEQ Assay, a bias-controlled multiplex PCR. As for how the authors treated the data: Within the assay, amplification of reference gene primers was used to estimate how many nucleated cells each sample contained. To quantify the absolute abundance of each unique TCRbeta CDR3 rearrangement, sequence reads were collapsed and filtered. For each sample, productive Simpson clonality was calculated as the square root of Simpson's diversity index across productive rearrangements. TCRdb provides this immuneACCESS table in a form limited to in-frame rearrangements. Some clones are lacking; in checked studies, under half of them reflect an unresolved V gene, and why the rest are absent is not known. The DNA was the basis for D and trimming; V, J and clone size are from that table. For this sample the table gives 240,000 or so clones, of which roughly 90% were detected only once. 6.2% of the sample lies in the top ten.

Recombination connected TRBV10-3 to TRBJ2-7; 10 bases in the junction line up with TRBD2. Input material: peripheral blood. The TCR comes from a man in his 60s with acute or convalescent COVID-19. The CDR3 region: CASGELAGAYEQYF. The DNA reads TGTGCCTCCGGAGAGCTAGCGGGAGCCTACGAGCAGTACTTC.